This is a list of T cell receptor beta chains from one sample in a study of CD8+ T cells in alopecia areata. Measured with immunoSEQ multiplex PCR; TCRdb has only the in-frame clones, and not every one. The sample includes around 140,000 clones, approximately 49% of them seen just once. Sample: CD4+ T cells sorted from blood, taken at week 0. Receptor source: a human donor with alopecia areata. Both conserved end residues are part of each CDR3. A D gene is named only where the DNA matches it firmly. A clone size is listed for some rows: how often the clone was seen (once, few, many), or a class if it is expanded.

d_call: .
v_call: TRBV10-3
j_call: TRBJ2-5
clone_size: few
cdr3_nt: TGTGCCATCAGTGTTCGGGGAAATGGGGAGACCCAGTACTTC
cdr3_aa: CAISVRGNGETQYF

d_call: TRBD1
v_call: TRBV29-1
j_call: TRBJ1-5
clone_size: .
cdr3_nt: TGCAGCGTTTCAACAGGGGGAGGCAATCAGCCCCAGCATTTT
cdr3_aa: CSVSTGGGNQPQHF

d_call: .
v_call: TRBV30
j_call: TRBJ1-1
clone_size: .
cdr3_nt: TGTGCCTGGACCGTTGCCGATGAAGCTTTCTTT
cdr3_aa: CAWTVADEAFF

d_call: TRBD2
v_call: TRBV6-1
j_call: TRBJ2-1
clone_size: .
cdr3_nt: TGTGCCAGCAGTCTAGCGGGAGGCGACAATGAGCAGTTCTTC
cdr3_aa: CASSLAGGDNEQFF

d_call: .
v_call: TRBV23-1
j_call: TRBJ2-7
clone_size: .
cdr3_nt: TGCGCCAGCCCCCATGTGGGGCAGCCCGCCCGCGAGCAGTACTTC
cdr3_aa: CASPHVGQPAREQYF

d_call: .
v_call: TRBV6-5
j_call: TRBJ2-4
clone_size: .
cdr3_nt: TGTGCCAGCAGTCGACAGGCCAAAAACATTCAGTACTTC
cdr3_aa: CASSRQAKNIQYF

d_call: .
v_call: TRBV25-1
j_call: TRBJ2-3
clone_size: .
cdr3_nt: TGTGCCAGCAGTGACAGACGACTAGTTGGAGATACGCAGTATTTT
cdr3_aa: CASSDRRLVGDTQYF

d_call: .
v_call: TRBV30
j_call: TRBJ2-7
clone_size: .
cdr3_nt: TGTGCCTGGAGTTTCTTCTCCACCTACGAGCAGTACTTC
cdr3_aa: CAWSFFSTYEQYF

d_call: TRBD2
v_call: TRBV2
j_call: TRBJ2-5
clone_size: .
cdr3_nt: TGTGCCAGCACACTAGCGGGAGGCTTCCAAGAGACCCAGTACTTC
cdr3_aa: CASTLAGGFQETQYF

d_call: .
v_call: TRBV7-9
j_call: TRBJ2-1
clone_size: .
cdr3_nt: TGTGCCAGCAGCTTAGAGCGGTCCTACAATGAGCAGTTCTTC
cdr3_aa: CASSLERSYNEQFF

d_call: .
v_call: TRBV6-6
j_call: TRBJ1-1
clone_size: .
cdr3_nt: TGTGCCAGCAGTCCGCCAGGTAGTGAAGCTTTCTTT
cdr3_aa: CASSPPGSEAFF

d_call: TRBD1
v_call: TRBV7-2
j_call: TRBJ1-2
clone_size: .
cdr3_nt: TGTGCCAGCAGCCCACCGGGACAGGGGAAGAATGGCTACACCTTC
cdr3_aa: CASSPPGQGKNGYTF

d_call: TRBD2
v_call: TRBV6-1
j_call: TRBJ2-3
clone_size: .
cdr3_nt: TGTGCCAGCAGTCTTCTAGCGGCGAGCACAGATACGCAGTATTTT
cdr3_aa: CASSLLAASTDTQYF

d_call: TRBD1
v_call: TRBV5-4
j_call: TRBJ2-2
clone_size: .
cdr3_nt: TGTGCCAGCGCGGGACAGGTATCGAACACCGGGGAGCTGTTTTTT
cdr3_aa: CASAGQVSNTGELFF

d_call: TRBD1
v_call: TRBV30
j_call: TRBJ1-5
clone_size: .
cdr3_nt: TGTGCCTGGAGGACAGGGGTTGGGCAGCCCCAGCATTTT
cdr3_aa: CAWRTGVGQPQHF

d_call: .
v_call: TRBV9
j_call: TRBJ1-1
clone_size: few
cdr3_nt: TGTGCCAGCAGCGTAGTGTCTGACGGCGGGAGGGAAGCTTTCTTT
cdr3_aa: CASSVVSDGGREAFF

d_call: TRBD2
v_call: TRBV5-1
j_call: TRBJ2-1
clone_size: .
cdr3_nt: TGCGCCAGCAGCTTTGAGGGGACGGCGGGAGTGTCCTACAATGAGCAGTTCTTC
cdr3_aa: CASSFEGTAGVSYNEQFF

d_call: .
v_call: TRBV4-2
j_call: TRBJ1-4
clone_size: once
cdr3_nt: TGTGCCAGCAGCCAAGGGGGATCTAATGAAAAACTGTTTTTT
cdr3_aa: CASSQGGSNEKLFF

d_call: .
v_call: TRBV5-1
j_call: TRBJ1-1
clone_size: .
cdr3_nt: TGCGCCAGCAACACGGGTGCGGGCACTGAAGCTTTCTTT
cdr3_aa: CASNTGAGTEAFF

d_call: .
v_call: TRBV7-9
j_call: TRBJ1-1
clone_size: few
cdr3_nt: TGTGCCAGCAGCTTAAATAGTATGAACACTGAAGCTTTCTTT
cdr3_aa: CASSLNSMNTEAFF

d_call: .
v_call: TRBV27
j_call: TRBJ1-5
clone_size: .
cdr3_nt: TGTGCCAGCAGTTTAGGAAGTCAGGGATTGCAGCCCCAGCATTTT
cdr3_aa: CASSLGSQGLQPQHF

d_call: .
v_call: TRBV5-1
j_call: TRBJ1-2
clone_size: once
cdr3_nt: TGCGCCAGCAGCCCAGGAGACAACTATGGCTACACCTTC
cdr3_aa: CASSPGDNYGYTF

d_call: .
v_call: TRBV29-1
j_call: TRBJ2-7
clone_size: .
cdr3_nt: TGCAGCGTTGGTGGGACCCCCTACGAGCAGTACTTC
cdr3_aa: CSVGGTPYEQYF

d_call: .
v_call: TRBV7-2
j_call: TRBJ2-7
clone_size: few
cdr3_nt: TGTGCCAGCAGCACGTCCAGGGGAGAGCAGTACTTC
cdr3_aa: CASSTSRGEQYF

d_call: TRBD2
v_call: TRBV9
j_call: TRBJ2-1
clone_size: .
cdr3_nt: TGTGCCAGCAGCGTCAACGGGAGGGTTACTGAGCAGTTCTTC
cdr3_aa: CASSVNGRVTEQFF

d_call: .
v_call: TRBV28
j_call: TRBJ2-1
clone_size: .
cdr3_nt: TGTGCCAGCAGAGGACCTAATCGGGCCTCGGTGGGCAATGAGCAGTTCTTC
cdr3_aa: CASRGPNRASVGNEQFF

d_call: .
v_call: TRBV10-3
j_call: TRBJ2-4
clone_size: .
cdr3_nt: TGTGCCATCAGTGATGGGCTAGCCAAAAACATTCAGTACTTC
cdr3_aa: CAISDGLAKNIQYF

d_call: .
v_call: TRBV30
j_call: TRBJ2-5
clone_size: .
cdr3_nt: TGTGCCTCCCCGGACCAGCAAGAGACCCAGTACTTC
cdr3_aa: CASPDQQETQYF

d_call: TRBD1
v_call: TRBV29-1
j_call: TRBJ2-7
clone_size: .
cdr3_nt: TGCAGCGTTGTAGCCGGGACAGGGGGGGACGAGCAGTACTTC
cdr3_aa: CSVVAGTGGDEQYF

d_call: TRBD2
v_call: TRBV2
j_call: TRBJ2-1
clone_size: .
cdr3_nt: TGTGCCAGCACCCGGGGGGGGACTAGCGGGTACAATGAGCAGTTCTTC
cdr3_aa: CASTRGGTSGYNEQFF

d_call: .
v_call: TRBV9
j_call: TRBJ2-1
clone_size: once
cdr3_nt: TGTGCCAGCAGCGTAGTGGGAGGGACACCATACAATGAGCAGTTCTTC
cdr3_aa: CASSVVGGTPYNEQFF

d_call: TRBD1
v_call: TRBV28
j_call: TRBJ1-2
clone_size: .
cdr3_nt: TGTGCCAGCAGTTTAAGGACAGGGGATAGTGGCTACACCTTC
cdr3_aa: CASSLRTGDSGYTF

d_call: TRBD2
v_call: TRBV29-1
j_call: TRBJ2-4
clone_size: .
cdr3_nt: TGCAGCGGCCGGGCGGGGGGCAAAAACATTCAGTACTTC
cdr3_aa: CSGRAGGKNIQYF

d_call: TRBD2
v_call: TRBV7-2
j_call: TRBJ2-7
clone_size: .
cdr3_nt: TGTGCCAGCAGCTTAGCAGGAGGCGGGAGGTACGAGCAGTACTTC
cdr3_aa: CASSLAGGGRYEQYF

d_call: .
v_call: TRBV13
j_call: TRBJ2-1
clone_size: few
cdr3_nt: TGTGCCAGCAGACCCGAGAGGGCTAACAATGAGCAGTTCTTC
cdr3_aa: CASRPERANNEQFF